The 26 T cell receptor beta chains listed next were all sequenced from one sample in a study of blood T cell repertoires in COVID-19 (dated by TCRdb to the early 2020s). The library was prepared using the immunoSEQ multiplex PCR assay. Held by TCRdb, this immuneACCESS table contains in-frame sequences only and omits some clones. Under half of the omission traces to an unresolved V gene where checked; the cause of the rest is unknown. The sample has about 220,000 clones on record, roughly 88% of them singletons. The leading ten clones occupy over 3% of the sample. Sequenced input: PBMCs or T cells enriched from blood (not recorded which). These receptors were collected from a woman aged 40 to 49 with acute COVID-19.

The chain employs TRBV10-3 and TRBJ2-5, with 8 bases lining up with TRBD2. Germline assignment: CDR1 ENHRY and CDR2 SYGVKD. Losses at the gene ends were 6 bases for V and 3 bases for J; bases not matched to a gene: 9. This CDR3 contains 15 residues. CDR3 DNA: TGTGCCATCAGCCCGACTGGCGGGGGGAAAGAGACCCAGTACTTC. The encoded protein is CAISPTGGGKETQYF.

The DNA for the CDR3 is TGTGCCAGCAGTTTACCAGGGGGCGATGGCTACACCTTC. Translation gives CASSLPGGDGYTF. The chain is built from TRBV28 and TRBJ1-2; TRBD1 matches 8 bases. The CDR3 covers 13 residues. V lost 2 bases and J lost 6; bases outside the gene matches: 2. From germline, CDR1 is MDHEN and CDR2 SYDVKM.

The rearrangement uses TRBV11-2 and TRBJ1-2, with 8 bases fitting TRBD1. Germline trimming cut 1 base from V and 6 bases from J; bases unmatched to any gene: 4. The V gene's germline CDR1 is SGHAT and CDR2 FQNNGV. The length of the CDR3 is 14 residues. Here the CDR3 DNA reads TGTGCCAGCAGCTTAGTGACAGGGGCCGATGGCTACACCTTC. It specifies CASSLVTGADGYTF.

The chain is built from TRBV9 and TRBJ2-3; D not resolved. Germline CDR1 and CDR2: SGDLS and YYNGEE. The CDR3 contains 15 residues. Deletions cut 0 bases from V and 2 bases from J, with 10 bases between. In DNA form, the CDR3 reads TGTGCCAGCAGCGTAGGCGGATCCCTCACAGATACGCAGTATTTT. Translating gives CASSVGGSLTDTQYF. Together with reference TRBV9 and TRBJ2-3, the CDR3 gives the full variable domain: DSGVTQTPKHLITATGQRVTLRCSPRSGDLSVYWYQQSLDQGLQFLIQYYNGEERAKGNILERFSAQQFPDLHSELNLSSLELGDSALYFCASSVGGSLTDTQYFGPGTRLTVL.

This chain joins TRBV6-2 or TRBV6-3 and TRBJ1-5; D uncertain. CDR3 size: 18 residues. From germline, CDR1 is MNHEY and CDR2 SVGEGT. V shed 3 bases and J shed 0 bases, with 18 bases lying between them. The CDR3 nucleotides are TGTGCCAGCAGTTATCCCGAGATGGGTAGGAGTAGCAATCAGCCCCAGCATTTT. Translated, it gives CASSYPEMGRSSNQPQHF.

The V gene is TRBV3-1 (or the pseudogene TRBV3-2), the J gene TRBJ2-1; D is perhaps TRBD1 (5 bases). This CDR3 spans 14 amino acids. V was trimmed by 5 bases and J by 0 bases, leaving 8 bases between them. Looked up from germline, CDR1 is LGHDT and CDR2 is YNNKEL (reference sequence). The CDR3 bases are TGTGCCAGCAGCGGCGACAGCTCCTACAATGAGCAGTTCTTC. This gives the protein CASSGDSSYNEQFF.

This chain joins TRBV18 and TRBJ1-1; D ambiguous. Germline V gives CDR1 KGHSH, CDR2 LQKENI. Between the trimmed V and J ends, which lost 0 bases and 3 bases, there was a span of 5 bases. The CDR3 loop spans 13 amino acids. The CDR3 DNA follows: TGTGCCAGCTCACCACCGAGTTACACTGAAGCTTTCTTT. This codes for CASSPPSYTEAFF.

In its sample, this clone was seen a few times. The V gene is TRBV2, the J gene TRBJ1-1; the D gene is possibly TRBD1 (5 bases). The germline gives CDR1 SNHLY, CDR2 FYNNEI. The V and J ends lost 8 bases and 1 base respectively, with 11 bases between them. The CDR3 totals 13 residues. CDR3 loop: CASDSKWNTEAFF. The CDR3 region has the DNA TGTGCCAGCGACAGCAAGTGGAACACTGAAGCTTTCTTT. Drawing the rest from reference TRBV2 and TRBJ1-1, the complete variable domain is EPEVTQTPSHQVTQMGQEVILRCVPISNHLYFYWYRQILGQKVEFLVSFYNNEISEKSEIFDDQFSVERPDGSNFTLKIRSTKLEDSAMYFCASDSKWNTEAFFGQGTRLTVV.

This clone was observed once. V gene TRBV5-1 combines with J gene TRBJ1-2, with TRBD1 identical over 10 bases. The CDR3 totals 13 residues. Germline V gene data show CDR1 as SGHRS and CDR2 as YFSETQ. Losses at the gene ends were 2 bases for V and 8 bases for J; bases not matched to a gene: 3. For the CDR3, the DNA is TGCGCCAGCAGCTTCGGACAGGGGGGCGGCTACACCTTC. This gives the protein CASSFGQGGGYTF.

The V call is TRBV7-9, the J call TRBJ2-5, with D possibly matching TRBD1 (6 bases). V dropped 1 base and J dropped 5 bases, with 14 bases sitting between them. CDR1 and CDR2 (germline): SEHNR, FQNEAQ (reference sequence). The CDR3 is 15 residues long. The DNA for the CDR3 is TGTGCCAGCAGCTTAGTGCAGGGGACGGAGGAGACCCAGTACTTC. It is translated as CASSLVQGTEETQYF.

This sequence joins TRBV20-1 and TRBJ2-3, with D perhaps TRBD2 (7 bases). Trimming shortened V by 5 bases and J by 10 bases, and 13 bases separated the two germline ends. This CDR3 is 11 amino acids long. CDR1 is DFQATT and CDR2 is SNEGSKA in the germline V gene (reference sequence). The DNA for the CDR3 is TGCAGTGCTTACAGGGAGGGAGCGCAGTATTTT. Its translation: CSAYREGAQYF.

This clone was detected once. The rearrangement links TRBV4-2 to TRBJ1-2; a weak D match, TRBD1 (5 bases). Germline CDR1 is LGHNA and CDR2 is YNFKEQ. The CDR3 covers 15 residues. V was trimmed by 0 bases and J by 8 bases, leaving 16 bases between them. CDR3 in amino acids: CASSQDLGLRGGYTF. The CDR3 DNA is TGTGCCAGCAGCCAAGATCTGGGACTCCGAGGAGGCTACACCTTC.

The genes are TRBV19 and TRBJ1-2; D remains unclear. This CDR3 has 15 amino acids. Germline values: CDR1 LNHDA, CDR2 SQIVND (reference sequence). V was cut by 4 bases and J by 0 bases, with 12 bases left in between. CDR3 loop: CASSRPGDTNYGYTF. The CDR3 nucleotides read TGTGCCAGTAGTAGACCGGGAGATACTAACTATGGCTACACCTTC.

This rearrangement joins TRBV4-3 to TRBJ1-5; possibly TRBD1 for D (5 bases). V shed 2 bases and J shed 7 bases, with 15 bases lying between them. The germline CDR1 and CDR2 sequences are LGHNA and YSLEER. CDR3 length equals 15 residues. The CDR3 DNA reads TGCGCCAGCAGCCAATCAGGGAATATCGGACAGCCCCAGCATTTT. It specifies CASSQSGNIGQPQHF.

This chain uses TRBV2 with TRBJ2-3, with 11 bases that match TRBD2. There are 16 residues in the CDR3. J lost 7 bases, V lost 2 bases, and 8 bases had no gene match. Germline values: CDR1 SNHLY, CDR2 FYNNEI. The chain's CDR3 is CASSEMGLAGGNTQYF. CDR3 DNA sequence: TGTGCCAGCAGTGAAATGGGGCTAGCGGGGGGCAATACGCAGTATTTT.

The rearrangement uses TRBV7-9 and TRBJ2-5; 7 positions match TRBD1. Germline CDR1 reads SEHNR; CDR2 reads FQNEAQ (reference sequence). The CDR3 spans 15 residues. J was trimmed by 0 bases and V by 2 bases; bases with no gene match: 3. The CDR3 sequence: CASSLTTGNQETQYF. In nucleotides, the CDR3 is TGTGCCAGCAGCTTAACGACAGGGAACCAAGAGACCCAGTACTTC.

This clone was found once. This chain uses TRBV12-2 with TRBJ2-7; the table calls TRBD1, which could not be checked here. TRBV12-2 is shown as a pseudogene. The CDR3 has 11 amino acids. CDR3 protein: CASPQGYEQYF. The CDR3 DNA reads as TGTGCAAGTCCTCAGGGGTACGAGCAGTACTTC.

V is TRBV25-1 and J is TRBJ2-2; 8 nucleotides agree with TRBD2. With 5 bases clipped from V and 13 bases from J, the junction kept 12 bases outside the gene matches. Germline lookup yields CDR1 MGHDK and CDR2 SYGVNS. The CDR3 spans 14 residues. The CDR3 region has the DNA TGTGCCAGCAGTCCCAGCGGGGGCTACTCAAGGCTGTTTTTT. Translating gives CASSPSGGYSRLFF.

The CDR3 here is CATRGPTDPNYGYTF. CDR3 nucleotides: TGTGCCACCAGAGGCCCTACAGACCCTAACTATGGCTACACCTTC. The chain couples TRBV15 to TRBJ1-2; D is uncertain. The germline V and J ends were trimmed by 6 bases and 0 bases, with 14 bases remaining between them. Germline CDR1 reads LNHNV; CDR2 reads YYDKDF (reference sequence). CDR3 length equals 15 residues.

The chain links TRBV5-1 to TRBJ2-1, with D unclear. Trimming took 0 bases from V and 8 from J, leaving 12 bases between them. Germline V gene sequence: CDR1 SGHRS, CDR2 YFSETQ. This CDR3 contains 14 residues. DNA of the CDR3: TGCGCCAGCAGCTTGGAACGGCTGAGCGATGAGCAGTTCTTC. Encoded protein: CASSLERLSDEQFF. The variable domain in full, completed from reference TRBV5-1 and TRBJ2-1, reads KAGVTQTPRYLIKTRGQQVTLSCSPISGHRSVSWYQQTPGQGLQFLFEYFSETQRNKGNFPGRFSGRQFSNSRSEMNVSTLELGDSALYLCASSLERLSDEQFFGPGTRLTVL.

The chain carries TRBV5-1 and TRBJ2-2; 9 positions match TRBD1. J was trimmed by 0 bases and V by 5 bases; bases with no gene match: 5. The CDR3 runs 16 residues. Germline CDR1 SGHRS, CDR2 YFSETQ. The CDR3, as DNA: TGCGCCAGCAGATCTCGGACAGGGGCGAACACCGGGGAGCTGTTTTTT. This translates into CASRSRTGANTGELFF.

The chain links TRBV21-1 to TRBJ2-4; TRBD2 is the table's D call, not checked against the DNA. TRBV21-1 is a recognized pseudogene. CDR3 length equals 20 residues. The CDR3 bases are TGTGCCAGCAGCAACGGGCTGACTAGCGGGGGGTACGTAGCCAAAAACATTCAGTACTTC. It is translated as CASSNGLTSGGYVAKNIQYF.

This clone was counted only a few times. The V gene is TRBV5-5, the J gene TRBJ1-5; D unresolved. The germline CDR1 and CDR2 sequences are SGHKS and YYEKEE (reference sequence). The CDR3 consists of 15 residues. Trimming shortened V by 0 bases and J by 0 bases, and 7 bases separated the two germline ends. The CDR3 DNA follows: TGTGCCAGCAGCTTGGCCCCTAGTAGCAATCAGCCCCAGCATTTT. Protein: CASSLAPSSNQPQHF.

This chain connects TRBV30 to TRBJ2-1; 8 nucleotides line up with TRBD1. CDR3 length: 14 amino acids. V was clipped by 3 bases and J by 2 bases; unmatched bases: 3. Germline-derived CDR1 and CDR2 are GTSNPN and SVGIG (reference sequence). The CDR3 reads CAWRGQGPYNEQFF. The CDR3 DNA sequence: TGTGCCTGGAGAGGACAGGGCCCCTACAATGAGCAGTTCTTC.

The chain is built from TRBV7-9 and TRBJ1-5; TRBD1 matches at 8 bases. The CDR3 spans 13 residues. V lost 8 bases and J lost 2; bases outside the gene matches: 2. CDR1 and CDR2 from the germline V gene are SEHNR and FQNEAQ (reference sequence). CDR3 in DNA: TGTGCCAGCCAGGACAGGGGCAATCAGCCCCAGCATTTT. Translated, it gives CASQDRGNQPQHF. The full variable domain, completed using reference TRBV7-9 and TRBJ1-5, is DTGVSQNPRHKITKRGQNVTFRCDPISEHNRLYWYRQTLGQGPEFLTYFQNEAQLEKSRLLSDRFSAERPKGSFSTLEIQRTEQGDSAMYLCASQDRGNQPQHFGDGTRLSIL.

In DNA, the CDR3 is TGTGCCAGCAGATACGGAGTTAATGAGCAGTTCTTC. Amino acid sequence: CASRYGVNEQFF. The genes are TRBV7-9 and TRBJ2-1; D ambiguous. The germline V gene has CDR1 SEHNR and CDR2 FQNEAQ (reference sequence). This CDR3 comprises 12 residues. Deletions cut 6 bases from V and 7 bases from J, with 10 bases between.